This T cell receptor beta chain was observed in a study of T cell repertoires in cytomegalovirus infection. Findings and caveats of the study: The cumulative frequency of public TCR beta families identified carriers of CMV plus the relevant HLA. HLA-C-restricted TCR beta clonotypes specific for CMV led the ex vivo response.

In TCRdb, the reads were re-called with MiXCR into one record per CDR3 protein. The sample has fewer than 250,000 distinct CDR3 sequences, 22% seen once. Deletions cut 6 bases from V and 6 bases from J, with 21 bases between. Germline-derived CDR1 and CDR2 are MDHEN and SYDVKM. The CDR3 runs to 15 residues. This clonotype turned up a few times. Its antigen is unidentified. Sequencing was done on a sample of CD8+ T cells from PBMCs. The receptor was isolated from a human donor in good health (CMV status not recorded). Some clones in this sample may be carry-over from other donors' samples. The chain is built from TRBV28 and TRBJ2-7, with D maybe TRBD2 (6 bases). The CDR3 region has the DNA TGTGCCAGCAGCCCCAGGCGTGGGGGAGGTTTCGAGCAGTACTTC. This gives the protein CASSPRRGGGFEQYF.